This T cell receptor beta chain was captured in a study of OX40 agonist ivuxolimab in advanced cancers. Whole-study context: Ivuxolimab, an antibody acting as an agonist of OX40 (CD134), was used to treat patients. Dose-escalation patients had hepatocellular carcinoma, melanoma, renal cell or head and neck cancer. Points from the study as a whole: Both CD4+ and CD8+ T cell populations in blood had undergone clonal expansion by week 6 at 0.1 to 3.0 mg/kg.

From germline, CDR1 is LNHDA and CDR2 SQIVND (reference sequence). Between the trimmed V and J ends, which lost 0 bases and 3 bases, there was a span of 8 bases. This CDR3 has 15 residues. Clones were sequenced by immunoSEQ multiplex PCR, and TCRdb holds only the in-frame ones, with some missing. Among roughly 86,000 clones listed, 80% to 95% were seen once. With regard to this clone: The target antigen is unknown.

Peripheral blood came from all dose cohorts at three timepoints. The V and J genes are TRBV19 and TRBJ1-4; no clear D. The origin of this receptor is an adult with an advanced solid tumor such as melanoma, head and neck, liver or kidney cancer. The source was CD4+ or CD8+ T cells sorted from blood, collected in a trial of the OX40 agonist ivuxolimab. CDR3 DNA: TGTGCCAGTAGTATAGAATCGGGCTCTAATGAAAAACTGTTTTTT. Residues: CASSIESGSNEKLFF.